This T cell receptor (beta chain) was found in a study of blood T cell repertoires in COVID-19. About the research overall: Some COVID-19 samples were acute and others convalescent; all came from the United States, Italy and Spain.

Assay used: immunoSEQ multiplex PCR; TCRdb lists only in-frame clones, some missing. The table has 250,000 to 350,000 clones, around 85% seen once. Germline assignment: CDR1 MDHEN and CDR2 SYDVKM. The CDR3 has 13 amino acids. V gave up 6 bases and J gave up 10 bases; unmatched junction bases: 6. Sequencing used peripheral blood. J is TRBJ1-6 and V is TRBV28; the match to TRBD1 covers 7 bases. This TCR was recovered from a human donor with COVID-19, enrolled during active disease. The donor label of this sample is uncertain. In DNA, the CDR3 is TGTGCCAGCAGACTACAGGGGAACTCACCCCTCCACTTT. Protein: CASRLQGNSPLHF.